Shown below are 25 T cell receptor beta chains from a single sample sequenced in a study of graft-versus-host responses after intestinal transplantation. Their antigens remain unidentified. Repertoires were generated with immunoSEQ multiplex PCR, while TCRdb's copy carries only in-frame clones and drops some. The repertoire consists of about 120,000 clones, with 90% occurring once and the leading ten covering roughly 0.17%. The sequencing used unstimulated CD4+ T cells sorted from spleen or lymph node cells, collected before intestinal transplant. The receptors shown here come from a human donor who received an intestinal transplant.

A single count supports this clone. DNA for the CDR3: TGTGCCTGGAGTGCTAGCGGCTACGAGCAGTACTTC. Translated, it gives CAWSASGYEQYF. V is TRBV30 and J is TRBJ2-7; 7 bases are a match to TRBD2. The CDR3 is 12 residues long. Unmatched junction bases numbered 0, after V lost 1 base and J lost 3 bases. Germline V gives CDR1 GTSNPN, CDR2 SVGIG (reference sequence).

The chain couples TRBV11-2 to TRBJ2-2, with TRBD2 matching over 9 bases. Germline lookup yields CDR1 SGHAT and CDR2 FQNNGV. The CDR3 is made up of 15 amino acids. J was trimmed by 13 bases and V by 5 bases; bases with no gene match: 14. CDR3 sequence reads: CASSRGTSLRDGLFF. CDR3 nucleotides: TGTGCCAGCAGCCGGGGGACTAGCCTTCGGGATGGGCTGTTTTTT.

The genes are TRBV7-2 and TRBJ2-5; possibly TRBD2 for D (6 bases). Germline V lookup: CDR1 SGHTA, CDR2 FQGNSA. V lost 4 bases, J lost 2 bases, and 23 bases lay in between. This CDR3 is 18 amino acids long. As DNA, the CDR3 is TGTGCCAGCAGCTCAGGCGGGTTTGGCGGGGTCGATCAAGAGACCCAGTACTTC. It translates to CASSSGGFGGVDQETQYF.

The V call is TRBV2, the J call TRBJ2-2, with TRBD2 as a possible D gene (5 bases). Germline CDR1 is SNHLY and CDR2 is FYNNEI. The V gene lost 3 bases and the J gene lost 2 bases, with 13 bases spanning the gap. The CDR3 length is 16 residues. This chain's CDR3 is CASSDRRSGNTGELFF. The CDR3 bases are TGTGCCAGCAGTGACCGGAGGAGCGGAAACACCGGGGAGCTGTTTTTT.

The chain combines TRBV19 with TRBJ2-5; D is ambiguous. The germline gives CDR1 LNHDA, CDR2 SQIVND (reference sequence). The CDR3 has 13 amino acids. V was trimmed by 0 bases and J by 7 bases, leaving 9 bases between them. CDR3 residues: CASSIEVARTQYF. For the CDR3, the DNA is TGTGCCAGTAGTATAGAGGTGGCAAGGACCCAGTACTTC.

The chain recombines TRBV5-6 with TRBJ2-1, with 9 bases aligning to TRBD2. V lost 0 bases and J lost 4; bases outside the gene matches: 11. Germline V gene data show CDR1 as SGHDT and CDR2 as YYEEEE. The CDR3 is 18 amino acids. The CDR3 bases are TGTGCCAGCAGCTTGGGCCCGATGAAGACTAGCGGTTACAATGAGCAGTTCTTC. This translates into CASSLGPMKTSGYNEQFF.

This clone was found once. DNA of the CDR3: TGCAGCGTTGTAATTGGGACAGTCTCCTACGAGCAGTACTTC. It yields the protein CSVVIGTVSYEQYF. V gene TRBV29-1 combines with J gene TRBJ2-7; 7 bases fit TRBD1. With 4 bases clipped from V and 0 bases from J, the junction kept 6 bases outside the gene matches. The CDR3 contains 14 residues. The V gene's germline CDR1 is SQVTM and CDR2 ANQGSEA.

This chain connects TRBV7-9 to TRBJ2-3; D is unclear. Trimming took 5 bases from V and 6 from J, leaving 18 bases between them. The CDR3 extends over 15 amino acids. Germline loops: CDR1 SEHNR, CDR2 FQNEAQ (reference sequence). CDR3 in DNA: TGTGCCAGCAGCCCCAGAGGTACTGAGACGGATACGCAGTATTTT. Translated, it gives CASSPRGTETDTQYF.

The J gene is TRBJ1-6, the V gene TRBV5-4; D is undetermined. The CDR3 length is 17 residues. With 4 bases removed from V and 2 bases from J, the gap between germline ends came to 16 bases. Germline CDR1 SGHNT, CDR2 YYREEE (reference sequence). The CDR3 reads CASSEGPREPYNSPLHF. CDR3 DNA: TGTGCCAGCAGCGAGGGTCCAAGGGAGCCCTATAATTCACCCCTCCACTTT.

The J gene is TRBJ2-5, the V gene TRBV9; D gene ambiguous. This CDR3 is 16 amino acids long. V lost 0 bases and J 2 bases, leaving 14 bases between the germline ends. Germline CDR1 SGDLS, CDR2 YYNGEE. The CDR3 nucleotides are TGTGCCAGCAGCGTAGGTTTCGCGGCCATACAAGAGACCCAGTACTTC. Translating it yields CASSVGFAAIQETQYF.

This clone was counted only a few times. The CDR3 loop is CASSFQGAYNEQFF. The DNA of the CDR3 is TGCGCCAGCAGCTTCCAGGGGGCCTACAATGAGCAGTTCTTC. J is TRBJ2-1 and V is TRBV5-1; TRBD1 aligns across 7 bases. CDR3 size: 14 residues. The trim removed 2 bases at V and 2 bases at J, leaving 1 base unmatched. Germline V lookup: CDR1 SGHRS, CDR2 YFSETQ. Filled out from reference TRBV5-1 and TRBJ2-1, the complete variable domain reads KAGVTQTPRYLIKTRGQQVTLSCSPISGHRSVSWYQQTPGQGLQFLFEYFSETQRNKGNFPGRFSGRQFSNSRSEMNVSTLELGDSALYLCASSFQGAYNEQFFGPGTRLTVL.

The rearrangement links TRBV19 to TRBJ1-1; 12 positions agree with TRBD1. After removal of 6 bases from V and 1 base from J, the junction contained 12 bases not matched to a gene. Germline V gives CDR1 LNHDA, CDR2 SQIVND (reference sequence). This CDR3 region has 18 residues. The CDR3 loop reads CASSIMGGQGAGNTEAFF. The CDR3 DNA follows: TGTGCCAGTAGCATCATGGGGGGACAGGGGGCCGGGAACACTGAAGCTTTCTTT. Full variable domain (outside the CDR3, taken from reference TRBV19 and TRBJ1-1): DGGITQSPKYLFRKEGQNVTLSCEQNLNHDAMYWYRQDPGQGLRLIYYSQIVNDFQKGDIAEGYSVSREKKESFPLTVTSAQKNPTAFYLCASSIMGGQGAGNTEAFFGQGTRLTVV.

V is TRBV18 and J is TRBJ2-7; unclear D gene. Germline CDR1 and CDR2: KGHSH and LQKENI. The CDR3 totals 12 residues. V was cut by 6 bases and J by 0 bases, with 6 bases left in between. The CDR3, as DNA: TGTGCCAGCTCCGAGAGCTCCTACGAGCAGTACTTC. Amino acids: CASSESSYEQYF.

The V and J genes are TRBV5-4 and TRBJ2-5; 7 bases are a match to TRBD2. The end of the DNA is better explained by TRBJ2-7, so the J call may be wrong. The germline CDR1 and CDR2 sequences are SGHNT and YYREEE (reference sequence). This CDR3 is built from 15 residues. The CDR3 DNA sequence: TGTGCCAGCAGCTTGGGCGGGGGAAGTTTGTACGAGCAGTACTTC. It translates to CASSLGGGSLYEQYF.

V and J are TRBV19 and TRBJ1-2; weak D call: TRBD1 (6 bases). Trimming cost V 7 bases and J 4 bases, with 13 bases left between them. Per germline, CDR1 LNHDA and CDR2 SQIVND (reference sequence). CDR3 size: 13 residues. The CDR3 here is CASTLRTAYGYTF. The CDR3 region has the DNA TGTGCCAGTACCCTAAGGACAGCCTATGGCTACACCTTC.

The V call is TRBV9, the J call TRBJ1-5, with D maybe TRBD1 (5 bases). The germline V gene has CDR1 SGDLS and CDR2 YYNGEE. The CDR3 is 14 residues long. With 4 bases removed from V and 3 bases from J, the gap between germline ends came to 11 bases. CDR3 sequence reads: CASSTSGDNQPQHF. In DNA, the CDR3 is TGTGCCAGCAGCACCTCGGGGGACAATCAGCCCCAGCATTTT.

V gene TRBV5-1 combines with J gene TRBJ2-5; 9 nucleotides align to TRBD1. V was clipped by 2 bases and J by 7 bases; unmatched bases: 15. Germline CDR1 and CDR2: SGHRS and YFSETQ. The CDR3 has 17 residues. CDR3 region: CASSFSMSGTGSVTQYF. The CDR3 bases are TGCGCCAGCAGCTTCTCGATGTCCGGGACAGGGTCGGTGACCCAGTACTTC.

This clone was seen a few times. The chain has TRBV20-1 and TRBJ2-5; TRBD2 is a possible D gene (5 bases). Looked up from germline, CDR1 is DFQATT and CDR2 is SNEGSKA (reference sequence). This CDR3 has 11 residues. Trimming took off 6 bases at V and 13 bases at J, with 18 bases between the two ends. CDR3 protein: CSAVLDGGSYF. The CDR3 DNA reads TGCAGTGCCGTTTTGGACGGCGGGTCGTACTTC.

The CDR3 sequence is CASSLDGRTVQDTGELFF. The DNA of the CDR3 is TGTGCCAGCAGCTTAGATGGAAGAACAGTTCAAGACACCGGGGAGCTGTTTTTT. The chain has TRBV11-2 and TRBJ2-2; D is unresolved. The germline V gene encodes CDR1 SGHAT and CDR2 FQNNGV. Trimming cost V 0 bases and J 3 bases, with 17 bases left between them. CDR3 length: 18 amino acids.

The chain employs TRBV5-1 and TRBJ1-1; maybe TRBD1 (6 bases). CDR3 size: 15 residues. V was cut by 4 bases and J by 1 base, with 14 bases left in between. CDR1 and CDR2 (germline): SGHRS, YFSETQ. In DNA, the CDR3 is TGCGCCAGCAGCGGAACTACCAGGGGGAACACTGAAGCTTTCTTT. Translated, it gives CASSGTTRGNTEAFF.

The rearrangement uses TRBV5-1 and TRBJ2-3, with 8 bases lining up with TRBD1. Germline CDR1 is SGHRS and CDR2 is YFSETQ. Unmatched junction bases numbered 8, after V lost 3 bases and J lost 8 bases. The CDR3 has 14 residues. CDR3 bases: TGCGCCAGCAGCTACGGACAGGGAAGAGGTACGCAGTATTTT. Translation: CASSYGQGRGTQYF.

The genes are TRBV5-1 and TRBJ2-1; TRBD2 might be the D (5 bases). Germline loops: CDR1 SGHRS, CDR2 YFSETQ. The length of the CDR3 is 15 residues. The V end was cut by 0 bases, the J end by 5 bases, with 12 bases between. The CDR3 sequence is CASSLVLEAHNEQFF. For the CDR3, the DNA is TGCGCCAGCAGCTTGGTACTAGAGGCCCACAATGAGCAGTTCTTC.

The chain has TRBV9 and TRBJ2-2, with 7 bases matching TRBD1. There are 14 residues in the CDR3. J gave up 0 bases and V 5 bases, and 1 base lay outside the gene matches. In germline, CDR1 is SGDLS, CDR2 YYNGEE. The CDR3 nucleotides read TGTGCCAGCAGAGGGACAGCGAACACCGGGGAGCTGTTTTTT. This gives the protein CASRGTANTGELFF.

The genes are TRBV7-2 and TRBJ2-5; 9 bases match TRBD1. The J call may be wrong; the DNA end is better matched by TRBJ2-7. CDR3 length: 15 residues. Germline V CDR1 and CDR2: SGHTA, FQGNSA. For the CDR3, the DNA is TGTGCCAGCAGCTTGGGACCGGGACAGGGTAACGAGCAGTACTTC. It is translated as CASSLGPGQGNEQYF.

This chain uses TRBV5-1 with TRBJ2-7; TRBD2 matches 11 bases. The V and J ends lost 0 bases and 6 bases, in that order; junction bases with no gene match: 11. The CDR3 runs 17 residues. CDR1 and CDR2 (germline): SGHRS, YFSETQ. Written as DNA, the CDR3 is TGCGCCAGCAGCTTGGTAGCGGGAGGGCCTGAGTCGTTCGAGCAGTACTTC. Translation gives CASSLVAGGPESFEQYF.